The 5 T cell receptor beta chains listed next were all sequenced from one sample in a study of blood T cell repertoires in COVID-19. Here immunoSEQ multiplex PCR was the method, and the copy in TCRdb shows in-frame clones only, minus some. The sample gives 330,000 or so clones, over 80% of which show up once; roughly a tenth is in the top ten. Material for sequencing was peripheral blood. These receptors were taken from a young man with COVID-19, enrolled during active disease.

The chain carries TRBV4-1 and TRBJ1-6, with TRBD1 as a possible D gene (5 bases). This CDR3 has 20 amino acids. V was pared by 5 bases and J by 0 bases, with 23 bases between. The germline CDR1 and CDR2 sequences are MGHRA and YSYEKL. The DNA for the CDR3 is TGCGCCAGCAGCTCTCCTGCGGTTCCAGGGTCCAGCTCCTATAATTCACCCCTCCACTTT. Amino acids: CASSSPAVPGSSSYNSPLHF.

The V call is TRBV6-5, the J call TRBJ2-2; D gene uncertain. V lost 8 bases and J 0 bases, leaving 10 bases between the germline ends. CDR1 is MNHEY, CDR2 SVGAGI, per germline. The CDR3 is 14 residues long. In nucleotides, the CDR3 is TGTGCCAGCGCTGTCCCTACGAACACCGGGGAGCTGTTTTTT. Protein product: CASAVPTNTGELFF.

The chain employs TRBV4-3 and TRBJ2-1; no firm D call. Germline-derived CDR1 and CDR2 are LGHNA and YSLEER. Deletions cut 4 bases from V and 9 bases from J, with 16 bases between. The CDR3 consists of 14 residues. The CDR3 region is CASSPRVRTLEQFF. The CDR3 DNA reads as TGCGCCAGCAGCCCTCGTGTCCGAACTCTTGAGCAGTTCTTC.

The chain has TRBV25-1 and TRBJ2-2; D is perhaps TRBD1 (6 bases). Trimming removed 7 bases from V and 7 bases from J, with 13 bases in between. The CDR3 has 13 residues. Looked up from germline, CDR1 is MGHDK and CDR2 is SYGVNS. CDR3 in amino acids: CASTRGLGGELFF. The CDR3 DNA reads as TGTGCCAGCACCAGGGGTTTGGGCGGGGAGCTGTTTTTT.

V and J are TRBV28 and TRBJ2-7; TRBD1 might be the D (6 bases). V shed 4 bases and J shed 7 bases, with 14 bases lying between them. CDR3 length equals 13 residues. Germline CDR1 MDHEN, CDR2 SYDVKM. CDR3 loop: CASSSSQGWEQYF. CDR3 nucleotides: TGTGCCAGCAGTTCCTCCCAGGGGTGGGAGCAGTACTTC.